This TCR beta chain stems from a study of T cell changes during pregnancy in multiple sclerosis. In germline, CDR1 is SGHTA, CDR2 FQGNSA. The CDR3 loop spans 15 amino acids. The V and J ends lost 3 bases and 2 bases, in that order; junction bases with no gene match: 4. Only in-frame clones appear in the TCRdb table, and some are missing; sequencing was by immunoSEQ multiplex PCR. Of roughly 35,000 clones listed, around 92% are singletons. This clonotype was sampled from a female donor in good health, enrolled as a control in a pregnancy study. Source: CD4+ T cells from peripheral blood mononuclear cells, taken in the third trimester of pregnancy. The rearrangement uses TRBV7-2 and TRBJ1-3; 7 positions agree with TRBD1. The CDR3 region is CASSFPQGAGNTIYF. DNA of the CDR3: TGTGCCAGCAGCTTCCCGCAGGGGGCTGGAAACACCATATATTTT.